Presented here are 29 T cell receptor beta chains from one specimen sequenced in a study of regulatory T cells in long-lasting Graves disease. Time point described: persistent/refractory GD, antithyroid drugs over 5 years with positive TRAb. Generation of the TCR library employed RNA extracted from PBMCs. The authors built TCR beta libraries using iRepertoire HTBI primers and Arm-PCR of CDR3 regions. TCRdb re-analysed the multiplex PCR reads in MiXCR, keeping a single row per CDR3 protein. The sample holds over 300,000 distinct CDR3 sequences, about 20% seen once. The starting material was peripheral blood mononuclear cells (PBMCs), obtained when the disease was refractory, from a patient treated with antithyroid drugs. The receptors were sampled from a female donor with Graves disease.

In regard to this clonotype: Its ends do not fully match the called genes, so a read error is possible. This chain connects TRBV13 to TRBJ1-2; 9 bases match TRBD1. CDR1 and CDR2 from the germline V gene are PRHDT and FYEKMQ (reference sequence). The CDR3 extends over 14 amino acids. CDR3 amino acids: CASSVPGQGNGYTF. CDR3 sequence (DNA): TGCGCCAGCAGCGTACCGGGACAGGGAAATGGCTACACCTTC. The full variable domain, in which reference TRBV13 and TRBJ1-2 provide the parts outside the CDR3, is AAGVIQSPRHLIKEKRETATLKCYPIPRHDTVYWYQQGPGQDPQFLISFYEKMQSDKGSIPDRFSAQQFSDYHSELNMSSLELGDSALYFCASSVPGQGNGYTFGSGTRLTVV.

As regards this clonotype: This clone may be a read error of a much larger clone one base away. The CDR3 here is CAGSYGQELDGYTF. As DNA, the CDR3 is TGCGCCGGCAGCTATGGACAGGAGCTCGATGGCTACACCTTC. The chain is built from TRBV5-1 and TRBJ1-2; 7 bases fit TRBD1. Per the germline V gene, CDR1 is SGHRS and CDR2 is YFSETQ. The CDR3 is made up of 14 amino acids.

The CDR3 DNA reads TGTGCCAGCAGCGCCCCGGGTGGGCAGCCCCAGCATTTT. This translates into CASSAPGGQPQHF. The chain has TRBV7-9 and TRBJ1-5, with D hard to call. Germline V CDR1 and CDR2: SEHNR, FQNEAQ (reference sequence). Trimming removed 5 bases from V and 7 bases from J, with 12 bases in between. This CDR3 region has 13 residues.

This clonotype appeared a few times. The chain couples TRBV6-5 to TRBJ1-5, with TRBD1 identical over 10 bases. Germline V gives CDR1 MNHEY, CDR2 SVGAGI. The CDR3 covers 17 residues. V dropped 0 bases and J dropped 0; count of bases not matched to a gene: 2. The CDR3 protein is CASSYSGTGVSNQPQHF. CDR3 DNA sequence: TGTGCCAGCAGTTACTCCGGGACAGGGGTTAGCAATCAGCCCCAGCATTTT.

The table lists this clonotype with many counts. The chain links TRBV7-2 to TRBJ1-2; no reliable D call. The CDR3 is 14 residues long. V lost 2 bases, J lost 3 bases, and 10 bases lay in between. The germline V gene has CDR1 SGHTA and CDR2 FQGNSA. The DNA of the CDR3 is TGTGCCAGCAGCTTACTCAAGGGAGACTATGGCTACACCTTC. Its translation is CASSLLKGDYGYTF.

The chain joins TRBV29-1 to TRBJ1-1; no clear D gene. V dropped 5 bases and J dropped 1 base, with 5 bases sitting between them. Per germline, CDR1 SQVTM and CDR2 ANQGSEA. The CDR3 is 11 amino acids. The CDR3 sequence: CSVRRNTEAFF. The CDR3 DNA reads TGCAGCGTTCGGAGGAACACTGAAGCTTTCTTT. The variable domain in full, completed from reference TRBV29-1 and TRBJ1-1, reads SAVISQKPSRDICQRGTSLTIQCQVDSQVTMMFWYRQQPGQSLTLIATANQGSEATYESGFVIDKFPISRPNLTFSTLTVSNMSPEDSSIYLCSVRRNTEAFFGQGTRLTVV.

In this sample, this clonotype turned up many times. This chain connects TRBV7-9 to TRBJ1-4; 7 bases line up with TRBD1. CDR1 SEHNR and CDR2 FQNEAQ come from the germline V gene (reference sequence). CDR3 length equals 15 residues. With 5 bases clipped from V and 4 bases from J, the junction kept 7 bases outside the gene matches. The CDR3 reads CASSATTGLNEKLFF. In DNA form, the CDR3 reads TGTGCCAGCAGCGCCACGACAGGGCTTAATGAAAAACTGTTTTTT.

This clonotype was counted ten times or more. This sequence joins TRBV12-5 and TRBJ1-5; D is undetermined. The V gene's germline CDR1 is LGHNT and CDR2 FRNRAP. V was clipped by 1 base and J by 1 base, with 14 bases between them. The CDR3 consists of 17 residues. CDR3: CASGLAPILGSNQPQHF. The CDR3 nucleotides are TGTGCTAGTGGTTTGGCCCCAATTCTGGGAAGCAATCAGCCCCAGCATTTT.

The chain's CDR3 is CASSSPGTGVEQYF. The CDR3 nucleotides are TGCGCCAGCAGCTCTCCCGGGACAGGGGTCGAGCAGTACTTC. The chain is built from TRBV5-1 and TRBJ2-7, with TRBD1 matching 10 bases. V lost 3 bases, J lost 6 bases, and 6 bases stayed unmatched. Germline loops: CDR1 SGHRS, CDR2 YFSETQ. The CDR3 runs to 14 residues.

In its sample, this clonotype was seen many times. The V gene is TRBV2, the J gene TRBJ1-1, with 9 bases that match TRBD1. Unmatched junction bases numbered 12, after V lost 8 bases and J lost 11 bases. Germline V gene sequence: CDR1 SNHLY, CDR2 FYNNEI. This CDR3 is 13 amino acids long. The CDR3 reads CASGTGGAFYAFF. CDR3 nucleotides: TGTGCCAGCGGAACAGGGGGCGCGTTTTACGCTTTCTTT.

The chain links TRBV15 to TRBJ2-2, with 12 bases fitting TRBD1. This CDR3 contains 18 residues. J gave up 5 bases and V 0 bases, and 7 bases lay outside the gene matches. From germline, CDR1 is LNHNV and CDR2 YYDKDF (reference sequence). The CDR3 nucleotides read TGTGCCACCAGCAGAGATTTGCCGGGACAGGGGGCGACCGGGGAGCTGTTTTTT. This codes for CATSRDLPGQGATGELFF.

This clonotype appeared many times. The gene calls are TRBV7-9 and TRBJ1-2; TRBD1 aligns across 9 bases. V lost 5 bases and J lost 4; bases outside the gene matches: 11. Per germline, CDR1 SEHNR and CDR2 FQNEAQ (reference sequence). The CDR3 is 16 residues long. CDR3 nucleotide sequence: TGTGCCAGCAGCCGGCCGGGACAGGGAGTCGGCTATGGCTACACCTTC. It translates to CASSRPGQGVGYGYTF.

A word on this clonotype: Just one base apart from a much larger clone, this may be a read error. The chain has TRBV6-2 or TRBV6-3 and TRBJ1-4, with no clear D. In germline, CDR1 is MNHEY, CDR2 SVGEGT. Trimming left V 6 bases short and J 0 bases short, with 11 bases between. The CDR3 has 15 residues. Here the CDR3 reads CASSSDPPTNEKLFF. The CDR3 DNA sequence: TGTGCCAGCAGCTCCGACCCTCCAACTAATGAAAAACTGTTTTTT.

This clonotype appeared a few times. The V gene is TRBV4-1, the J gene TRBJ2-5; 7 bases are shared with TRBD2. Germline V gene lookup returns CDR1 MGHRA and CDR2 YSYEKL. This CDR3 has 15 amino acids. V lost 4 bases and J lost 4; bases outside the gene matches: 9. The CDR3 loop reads CASSLPYGEGETQYF. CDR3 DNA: TGCGCCAGCAGCCTCCCCTACGGGGAGGGAGAGACCCAGTACTTC.

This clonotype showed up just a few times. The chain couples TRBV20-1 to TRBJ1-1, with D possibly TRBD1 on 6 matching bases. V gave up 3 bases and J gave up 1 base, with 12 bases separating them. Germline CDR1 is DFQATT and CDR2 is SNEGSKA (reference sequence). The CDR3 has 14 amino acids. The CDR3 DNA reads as TGCAGTGCTAGGAGGACAGCATCGAACACTGAAGCTTTCTTT. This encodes CSARRTASNTEAFF.

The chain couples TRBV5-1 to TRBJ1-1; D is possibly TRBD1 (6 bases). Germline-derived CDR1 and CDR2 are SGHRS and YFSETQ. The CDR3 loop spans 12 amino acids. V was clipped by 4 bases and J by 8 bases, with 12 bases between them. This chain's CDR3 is CASSPDSGEAFF. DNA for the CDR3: TGCGCCAGCAGCCCGGACAGCGGAGAAGCTTTCTTT.

The CDR3 loop is CSARDSAGEQPQHF. The CDR3, as DNA: TGCAGTGCTAGAGACTCGGCAGGGGAGCAGCCCCAGCATTTT. The V and J genes are TRBV20-1 and TRBJ1-5, with D possibly TRBD1 on 6 matching bases. Germline V gene sequence: CDR1 DFQATT, CDR2 SNEGSKA (reference sequence). The CDR3 runs 14 residues. Deletions cut 0 bases from V and 7 bases from J, with 13 bases between.

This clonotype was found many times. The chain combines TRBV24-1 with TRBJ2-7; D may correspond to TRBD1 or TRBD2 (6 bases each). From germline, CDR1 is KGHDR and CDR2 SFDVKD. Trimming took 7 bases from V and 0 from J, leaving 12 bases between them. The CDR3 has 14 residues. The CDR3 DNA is TGTGCCACCAGCGAAGGGGGGTTCTCCTACGAGCAGTACTTC. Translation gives CATSEGGFSYEQYF.

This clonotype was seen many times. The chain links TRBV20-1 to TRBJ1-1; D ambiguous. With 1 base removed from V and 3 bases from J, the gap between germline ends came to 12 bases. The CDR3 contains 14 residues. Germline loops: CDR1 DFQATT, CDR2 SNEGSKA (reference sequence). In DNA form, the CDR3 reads TGCAGTGCTAGAGGTGTCACCAAGGACACTGAAGCTTTCTTT. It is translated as CSARGVTKDTEAFF.

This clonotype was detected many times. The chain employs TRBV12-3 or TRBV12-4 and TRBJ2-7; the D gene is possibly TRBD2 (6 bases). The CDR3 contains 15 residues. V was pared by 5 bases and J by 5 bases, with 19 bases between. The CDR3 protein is CASSPGEGWENEQYF. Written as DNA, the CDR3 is TGTGCCAGCAGTCCGGGGGAAGGGTGGGAAAACGAGCAGTACTTC.

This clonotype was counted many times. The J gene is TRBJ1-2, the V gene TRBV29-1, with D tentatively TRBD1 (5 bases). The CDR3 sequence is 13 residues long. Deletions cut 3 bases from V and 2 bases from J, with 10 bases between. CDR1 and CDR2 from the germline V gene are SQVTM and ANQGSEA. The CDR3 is CSVDLPGNYGYTF. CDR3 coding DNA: TGCAGCGTTGATCTTCCAGGGAACTATGGCTACACCTTC.

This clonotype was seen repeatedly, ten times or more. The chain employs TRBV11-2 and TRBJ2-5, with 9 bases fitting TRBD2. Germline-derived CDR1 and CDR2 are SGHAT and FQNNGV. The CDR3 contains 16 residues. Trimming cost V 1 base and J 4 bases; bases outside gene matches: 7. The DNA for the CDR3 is TGTGCCAGCAGCTTAGGGGGAGCGGGGGGAAGAGAGACCCAGTACTTC. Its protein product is CASSLGGAGGRETQYF.

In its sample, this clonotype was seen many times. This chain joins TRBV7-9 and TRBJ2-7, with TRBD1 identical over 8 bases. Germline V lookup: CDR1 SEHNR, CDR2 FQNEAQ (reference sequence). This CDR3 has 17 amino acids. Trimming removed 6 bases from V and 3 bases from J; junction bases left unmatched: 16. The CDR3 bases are TGTGCCAGCAGTCTACTCCCCGGACAGGGCCTCGTCTACGAGCAGTACTTC. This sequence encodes CASSLLPGQGLVYEQYF.

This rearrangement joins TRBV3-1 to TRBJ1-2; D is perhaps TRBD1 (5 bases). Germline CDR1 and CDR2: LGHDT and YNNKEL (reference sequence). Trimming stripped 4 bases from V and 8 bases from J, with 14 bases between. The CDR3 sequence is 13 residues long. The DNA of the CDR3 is TGTGCCAGCAGCCCGCTCCTGGGGGAGGGCTACACCTTC. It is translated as CASSPLLGEGYTF.

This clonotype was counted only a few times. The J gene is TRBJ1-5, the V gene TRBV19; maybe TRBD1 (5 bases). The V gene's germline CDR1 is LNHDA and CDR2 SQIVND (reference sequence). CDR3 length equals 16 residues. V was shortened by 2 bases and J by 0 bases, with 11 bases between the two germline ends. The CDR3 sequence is CASSILGGGSNQPQHF. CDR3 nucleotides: TGTGCCAGTAGTATACTTGGGGGTGGTAGCAATCAGCCCCAGCATTTT.

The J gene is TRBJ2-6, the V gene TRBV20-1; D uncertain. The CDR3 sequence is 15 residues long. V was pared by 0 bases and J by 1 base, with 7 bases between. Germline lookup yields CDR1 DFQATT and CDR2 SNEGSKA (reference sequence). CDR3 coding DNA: TGCAGTGCTAGAGATCTAGTGTCTGGGGCCAACGTCCTGACTTTC. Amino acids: CSARDLVSGANVLTF.

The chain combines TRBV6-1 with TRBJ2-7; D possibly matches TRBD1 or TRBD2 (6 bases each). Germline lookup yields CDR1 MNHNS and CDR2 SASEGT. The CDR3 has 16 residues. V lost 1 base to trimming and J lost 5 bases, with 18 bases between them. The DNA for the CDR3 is TGTGCCAGCAGTGAAGAGGGCCGATGGGGGGCTGACGAGCAGTACTTC. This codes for CASSEEGRWGADEQYF.

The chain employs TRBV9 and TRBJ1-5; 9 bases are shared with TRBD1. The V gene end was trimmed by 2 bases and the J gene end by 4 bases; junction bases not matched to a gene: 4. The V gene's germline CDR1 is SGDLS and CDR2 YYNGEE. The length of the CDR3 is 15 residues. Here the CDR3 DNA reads TGTGCCAGCAGCGTCGGGGGGACAGGGAATCAGCCCCAGCATTTT. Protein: CASSVGGTGNQPQHF.

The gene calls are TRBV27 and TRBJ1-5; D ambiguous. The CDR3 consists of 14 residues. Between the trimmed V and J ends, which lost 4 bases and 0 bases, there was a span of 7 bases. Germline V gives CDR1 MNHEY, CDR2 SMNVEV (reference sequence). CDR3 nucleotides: TGTGCCAGCAGTTCATATTATAGCAATCAGCCCCAGCATTTT. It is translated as CASSSYYSNQPQHF.